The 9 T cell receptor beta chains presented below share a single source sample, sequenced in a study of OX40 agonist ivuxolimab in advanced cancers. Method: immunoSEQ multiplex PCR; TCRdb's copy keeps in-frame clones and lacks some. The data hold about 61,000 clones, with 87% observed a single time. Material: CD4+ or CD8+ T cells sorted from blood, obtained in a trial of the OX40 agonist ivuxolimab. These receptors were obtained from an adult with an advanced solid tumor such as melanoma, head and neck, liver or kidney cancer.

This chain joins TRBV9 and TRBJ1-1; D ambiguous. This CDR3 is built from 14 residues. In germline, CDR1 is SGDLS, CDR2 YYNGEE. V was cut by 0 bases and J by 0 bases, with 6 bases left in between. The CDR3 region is CASSVDPVNTEAFF. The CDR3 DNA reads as TGTGCCAGCAGCGTAGATCCGGTGAACACTGAAGCTTTCTTT.

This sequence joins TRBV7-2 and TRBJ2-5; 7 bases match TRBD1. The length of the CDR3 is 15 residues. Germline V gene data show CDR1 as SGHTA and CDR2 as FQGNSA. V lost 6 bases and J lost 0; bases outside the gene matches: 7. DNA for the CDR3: TGTGCCAGCAGACCCGGGACAGCGTACCAAGAGACCCAGTACTTC. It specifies CASRPGTAYQETQYF.

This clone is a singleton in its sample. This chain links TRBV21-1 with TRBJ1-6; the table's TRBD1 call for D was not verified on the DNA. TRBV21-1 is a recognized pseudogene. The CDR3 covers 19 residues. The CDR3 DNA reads TGTGCCAGCAGCAATGGGGCGGGCCCTGACAGGGTGCTAAATTCACCCCTCCACTTT. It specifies CASSNGAGPDRVLNSPLHF.

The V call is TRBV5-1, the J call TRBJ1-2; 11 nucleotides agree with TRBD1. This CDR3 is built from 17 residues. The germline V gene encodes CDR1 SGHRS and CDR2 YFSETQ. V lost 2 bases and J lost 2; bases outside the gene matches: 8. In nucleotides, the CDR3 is TGCGCCAGCAGCTTCCCCCCCGGACAGGGGGCGAACTATGGCTACACCTTC. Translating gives CASSFPPGQGANYGYTF.

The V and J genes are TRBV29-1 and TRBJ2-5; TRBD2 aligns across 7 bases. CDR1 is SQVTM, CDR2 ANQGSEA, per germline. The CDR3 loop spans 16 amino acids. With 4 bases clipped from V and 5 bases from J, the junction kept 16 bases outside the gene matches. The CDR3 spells CSVVGGATPSRETQYF. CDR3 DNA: TGCAGCGTTGTGGGAGGGGCTACTCCTTCGAGGGAGACCCAGTACTTC. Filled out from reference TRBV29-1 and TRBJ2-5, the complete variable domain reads SAVISQKPSRDICQRGTSLTIQCQVDSQVTMMFWYRQQPGQSLTLIATANQGSEATYESGFVIDKFPISRPNLTFSTLTVSNMSPEDSSIYLCSVVGGATPSRETQYFGPGTRLLVL.

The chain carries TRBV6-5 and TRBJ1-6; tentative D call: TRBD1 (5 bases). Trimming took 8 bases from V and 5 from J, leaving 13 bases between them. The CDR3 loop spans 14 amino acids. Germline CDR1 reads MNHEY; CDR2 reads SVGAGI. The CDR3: CASQTRGNNSPLHF. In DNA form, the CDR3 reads TGTGCCAGCCAGACCCGGGGGAATAATTCACCCCTCCACTTT.

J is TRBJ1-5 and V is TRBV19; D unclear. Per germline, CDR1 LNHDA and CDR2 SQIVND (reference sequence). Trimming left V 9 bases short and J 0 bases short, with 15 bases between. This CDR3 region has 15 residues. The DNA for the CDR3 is TGTGCCAGCAGGACGAGGGTATATAGCAATCAGCCCCAGCATTTT. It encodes CASRTRVYSNQPQHF.

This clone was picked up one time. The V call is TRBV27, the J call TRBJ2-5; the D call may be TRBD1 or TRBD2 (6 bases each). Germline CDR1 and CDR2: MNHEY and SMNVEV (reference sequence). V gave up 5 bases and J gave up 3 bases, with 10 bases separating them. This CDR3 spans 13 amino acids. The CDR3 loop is CASSRGGKETQYF. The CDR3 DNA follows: TGTGCCAGCAGTCGAGGGGGGAAAGAGACCCAGTACTTC.

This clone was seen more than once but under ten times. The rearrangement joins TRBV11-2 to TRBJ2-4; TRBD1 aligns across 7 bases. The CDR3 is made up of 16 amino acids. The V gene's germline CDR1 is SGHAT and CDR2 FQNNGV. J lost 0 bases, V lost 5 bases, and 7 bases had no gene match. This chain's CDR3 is CASSEQGLIAKNIQYF. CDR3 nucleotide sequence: TGTGCCAGCAGCGAACAGGGGCTAATAGCCAAAAACATTCAGTACTTC.